The clone carrying this TCR beta chain appeared a single time. As yet, its antigen is unknown. These data belong to a study of cytomegalovirus exposure and HLA in healthy donors. Both 60 Vbeta primers and 13 Jbeta primers went into the PCR. Clones were sequenced by immunoSEQ multiplex PCR, and TCRdb holds only the in-frame ones, with some missing. The table lists about 120,000 clones, around 64% of them singletons. This CDR3 spans 11 amino acids. Per the germline V gene, CDR1 is SGHRS and CDR2 is YFSETQ. V was shortened by 5 bases and J by 11 bases, with 13 bases between the two germline ends. The study's findings and limits: Reports indicated that the classifier achieved high specificity and sensitivity in diagnosing cytomegalovirus status. Data from an earlier analysis indicated that most TCR beta V segments were productive either about 90% or about 30% of the time. TCR beta chains numbering roughly 150 were designated cytomegalovirus-associated.

This receptor was taken from a man younger than 40 in good health and CMV-seropositive. This chain joins TRBV5-1 and TRBJ2-5, with D perhaps matching TRBD1 (5 bases). Sequencing was carried out using PBMCs. CDR3 protein: CASRDTSEQYF. CDR3 nucleotide sequence: TGCGCCAGCAGGGACACTTCAGAGCAGTACTTC.